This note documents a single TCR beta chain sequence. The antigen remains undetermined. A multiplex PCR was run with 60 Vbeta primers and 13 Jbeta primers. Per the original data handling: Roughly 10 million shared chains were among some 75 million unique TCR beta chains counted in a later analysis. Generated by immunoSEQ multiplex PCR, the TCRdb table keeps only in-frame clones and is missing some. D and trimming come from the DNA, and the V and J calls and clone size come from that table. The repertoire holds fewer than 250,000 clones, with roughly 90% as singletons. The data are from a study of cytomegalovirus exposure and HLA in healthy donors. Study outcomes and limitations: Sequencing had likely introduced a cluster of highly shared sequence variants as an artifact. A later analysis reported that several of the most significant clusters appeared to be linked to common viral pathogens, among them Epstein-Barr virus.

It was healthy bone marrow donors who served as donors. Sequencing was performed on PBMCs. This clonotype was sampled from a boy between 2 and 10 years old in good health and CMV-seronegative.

Written as DNA, the CDR3 is TGTGCCAGCAGCTTAGTCAACAGGGCCAATACTGAAGCTTTCTTT. This encodes CASSLVNRANTEAFF. The rearrangement joins TRBV13 to TRBJ1-1, with D possibly matching TRBD1 (6 bases). CDR1 is PRHDT and CDR2 is FYEKMQ in the germline V gene (reference sequence). The CDR3 is 15 amino acids. Trimming pared 1 base from V and 5 bases from J, leaving 14 bases between.